Below, 15 T cell receptor beta chains from the same sample are listed, as sequenced in a study of T cell responses to AZD1222 COVID-19 vaccine. Clones were read by immunoSEQ multiplex PCR, and TCRdb kept only the in-frame ones, dropping some. The sample contains about 180,000 clones, about nine tenths of which appear only once. The sample here was peripheral blood, taken 28 days after the second AZD1222 dose. These receptors all stem from an adult who received the AZD1222 COVID-19 vaccine.

This clone appeared once. The chain combines TRBV2 with TRBJ2-1; possibly TRBD1 for D (6 bases). The CDR3 totals 13 residues. The V gene lost 7 bases and the J gene lost 8 bases, with 15 bases spanning the gap. Per the germline V gene, CDR1 is SNHLY and CDR2 is FYNNEI. This CDR3 reads CASIEDSFDEQFF. The DNA of the CDR3 is TGTGCCAGCATAGAGGACAGTTTCGATGAGCAGTTCTTC.

This chain connects TRBV5-4 to TRBJ2-2, with 8 nucleotides matching TRBD2. With 4 bases clipped from V and 5 bases from J, the junction kept 10 bases outside the gene matches. Germline V gene sequence: CDR1 SGHNT, CDR2 YYREEE (reference sequence). CDR3 length: 16 residues. The CDR3 DNA follows: TGTGCCAGCAGCCCTCGTAGCGGGACGGGTACCGGGGAGCTGTTTTTT. Its translation: CASSPRSGTGTGELFF.

The rearrangement joins TRBV3-1 (or the pseudogene TRBV3-2) to TRBJ1-5; the match to TRBD1 covers 7 bases. Germline loops: CDR1 LGHDT, CDR2 YNNKEL (reference sequence). This CDR3 region has 14 residues. The V gene end was trimmed by 0 bases and the J gene end by 6 bases; junction bases not matched to a gene: 2. CDR3 amino acids: CASSQDAGGQPQHF. In DNA, the CDR3 is TGTGCCAGCAGCCAAGATGCAGGGGGTCAGCCCCAGCATTTT.

The chain carries TRBV5-8 and TRBJ2-7; D gene unclear. The V end was cut by 1 base, the J end by 6 bases, with 8 bases between. Germline V gene lookup returns CDR1 SGHTS and CDR2 YDEGEE. This CDR3 has 12 residues. CDR3 coding DNA: TGTGCCAGCAGCTTGCCTCCGGGCGAGCAGTACTTC. As protein: CASSLPPGEQYF.

V gene TRBV11-2 combines with J gene TRBJ2-1; TRBD1 is a possible D gene (5 bases). CDR1 and CDR2 from the germline V gene are SGHAT and FQNNGV. V lost 5 bases and J lost 3, with 8 bases in between. CDR3 size: 13 residues. The CDR3 sequence is CASSPTDYNEQFF. In DNA, the CDR3 is TGTGCCAGCAGCCCGACAGACTACAATGAGCAGTTCTTC.

This chain links TRBV28 with TRBJ2-7, with D maybe TRBD1 (6 bases). CDR3 length: 12 residues. V was shortened by 5 bases and J by 4 bases, with 9 bases between the two germline ends. CDR1 MDHEN and CDR2 SYDVKM come from the germline V gene. In nucleotides, the CDR3 is TGTGCCAGCAGTGGCAGGGGATACGAGCAGTACTTC. Protein: CASSGRGYEQYF.

This clone was seen just once. The chain carries TRBV27 and TRBJ1-4; no reliable D call. Trimming cost V 6 bases and J 7 bases, with 12 bases left between them. Germline CDR1 and CDR2: MNHEY and SMNVEV (reference sequence). The CDR3 has 13 amino acids. CDR3 amino acids: CASRALGSEKLFF. The CDR3 DNA sequence: TGTGCCAGCAGAGCGCTAGGGAGTGAAAAACTGTTTTTT.

The chain links TRBV6-5 to TRBJ2-7; D is possibly TRBD1 or TRBD2 (5 bases each). V dropped 4 bases and J dropped 3 bases, with 19 bases sitting between them. The CDR3 spans 16 residues. Germline CDR1 and CDR2: MNHEY and SVGAGI. The CDR3 coding sequence is TGTGCCAGCAGTTCCCCCAGAGAGGGACGATACTACGAGCAGTACTTC. This encodes CASSSPREGRYYEQYF.

The chain is built from TRBV29-1 and TRBJ2-3, with D tentatively TRBD2 (6 bases). Trimming removed 4 bases from V and 0 bases from J, with 14 bases in between. The CDR3 totals 15 residues. Germline lookup yields CDR1 SQVTM and CDR2 ANQGSEA. CDR3 sequence (DNA): TGCAGCGTTGGACTGGGACTTCTAAGCACAGATACGCAGTATTTT. Its protein product is CSVGLGLLSTDTQYF.

The V and J genes are TRBV6-2 or TRBV6-3 and TRBJ1-5; 10 nucleotides line up with TRBD1. Germline loops: CDR1 MNHEY, CDR2 SVGEGT. V shed 5 bases, J shed 4 bases, and the junction held 5 bases outside the gene matches. The CDR3 runs 15 residues. The CDR3 DNA sequence: TGTGCCAGCAGTCCCGGGACAGGGGAGAATCAGCCCCAGCATTTT. It specifies CASSPGTGENQPQHF.

The chain employs TRBV27 and TRBJ2-1; 10 bases line up with TRBD2. The V gene's germline CDR1 is MNHEY and CDR2 SMNVEV (reference sequence). Trimming cost V 10 bases and J 12 bases; bases outside gene matches: 12. This CDR3 region has 13 residues. CDR3 protein: CATRASGSFGQFF. Here the CDR3 DNA reads TGTGCCACCAGGGCTAGCGGGAGTTTTGGGCAGTTCTTC.

The V and J genes are TRBV5-4 and TRBJ2-6, with D possibly TRBD1 on 5 matching bases. Germline assignment: CDR1 SGHNT and CDR2 YYREEE (reference sequence). Trimming took 4 bases from V and 4 from J, leaving 12 bases between them. CDR3 length equals 15 residues. CDR3 nucleotide sequence: TGTGCCAGCAGCCCCAGGGCCCCCGGGGCCAACGTCCTGACTTTC. It is translated as CASSPRAPGANVLTF.

DNA for the CDR3: TGTGCCAGCAGTTCCTGGGATCAGCCCCAGCATTTT. This translates into CASSSWDQPQHF. The V call is TRBV6-5, the J call TRBJ1-5, with D unresolved. V lost 4 bases to trimming and J lost 5 bases, with 6 bases between them. Germline V gives CDR1 MNHEY, CDR2 SVGAGI. This CDR3 is built from 12 residues.

In DNA, the CDR3 is TGTGCCAGCAGTAGACAAGGCTATGGCTACACCTTC. It yields the protein CASSRQGYGYTF. V gene TRBV2 combines with J gene TRBJ1-2; D not resolved. CDR1 and CDR2 from the germline V gene are SNHLY and FYNNEI. This CDR3 is 12 amino acids long. Deletions cut 5 bases from V and 4 bases from J, with 8 bases between.

The V gene is TRBV5-4, the J gene TRBJ1-5; tentative D call: TRBD1 (5 bases). V lost 1 base to trimming and J lost 0 bases, with 11 bases between them. The CDR3 contains 16 residues. From germline, CDR1 is SGHNT and CDR2 YYREEE (reference sequence). This CDR3 reads CASSLQGGPSNQPQHF. The CDR3 coding sequence is TGTGCCAGCAGCTTGCAGGGCGGACCTAGCAATCAGCCCCAGCATTTT.